This T cell receptor (beta chain) is from a study of blood T cell repertoires in COVID-19. Study at large: Sites across the United States, Italy and Spain contributed samples from acute and convalescent COVID-19. T cells, B-cell-depleted T cells, or PBMCs provided the cDNA or gDNA that served as material.

This CDR3 has 14 residues. V shed 4 bases and J 8 bases; nucleotides not matched to a gene: 8. Germline V gene data show CDR1 as SGHTA and CDR2 as FQGTGA. Original data processing: Reference gene primer amplification gave estimated nucleated cell counts. Repertoires were generated with immunoSEQ multiplex PCR, while TCRdb's copy carries only in-frame clones and drops some. The V and J calls and clone size were taken over from that table, and D and trimming were inferred from the DNA. The table records approximately 100,000 clones, more than 70% of them present only once. The chain joins TRBV7-3 to TRBJ1-2; 9 nucleotides agree with TRBD1. The sequencing sample was made of peripheral blood. This clonotype was sampled from a woman in her twenties or thirties with acute or convalescent COVID-19. Here the CDR3 reads CASSSGQGNKGYTF. CDR3 nucleotide sequence: TGTGCCAGCAGCTCAGGACAGGGGAATAAGGGCTACACCTTC.